This T cell receptor (beta chain) was found in a study of blood T cell repertoires in COVID-19 (dated by TCRdb to 2020 to 2022). Context from the whole study: Samples covering the acute and convalescent phases of COVID-19 were provided by collaborators in the United States, Italy and Spain. The prospective study material was composed of cDNA or gDNA derived from T cells, B-cell-depleted T cells, or PBMCs. Deeply sampled blood TCRbeta repertoires from subjects exposed to, actively infected with, or recovered from COVID-19 were included in the dataset. The repertoires were released in a freely available public database meant as a resource for research on the immune response to SARS-CoV-2. The samples were drawn from two sources: the first 160 participants of the ongoing ImmuneRACE study, and over 950 subjects contributed by 6 global collaborators. The sample metadata nearly always contained a de-identified subject ID, COVID-19 status, age in years and sex. Where HLA class I and class II types were available, the types were taken from metadata supplied by the sample provider, not from assay-based typing.

As regards this clone: This clone's antigen is unknown. No base quality information exists; no much larger clone differs at one position.

The collaborating institutions used their own protocols to collect whole blood in K2EDTA tubes. Collaborator samples were shipped for TCRbeta analysis as frozen whole blood, isolated PBMCs, or DNA extracted from either sample type. TCRbeta CDR3 regions were amplified from genomic DNA by means of the immunoSEQ Assay, a bias-controlled multiplex PCR. As for the original processing: The number of nucleated cells in each sample was estimated by amplification of reference gene primers within the assay. To quantify the absolute abundance of each unique TCRbeta CDR3 rearrangement, sequence reads were collapsed and filtered. For each sample, productive Simpson clonality was calculated as the square root of Simpson's diversity index across productive rearrangements. The source is immuneACCESS, and TCRdb retained only in-frame sequences with V and J called. Part of the clones is not carried over; for the studies checked, unresolved V genes explain less than half of this, and the remainder is unexplained. D and trimming were read from the DNA, whereas the V and J calls and clone size are those reported in that table. The sample data list approximately 140,000 clones, and around 82% of these were observed just once. The ten most abundant clones make up approximately 14% of the sample.

Findings and caveats that apply to the study as a whole: The quantity of clinical and demographic metadata differed by source and by participant and was supplied without curation.

This clonotype was sampled from a human donor with acute or convalescent COVID-19. The donor label of this sample is uncertain. What was sequenced was peripheral blood.

In nucleotides, the sequence is TGCGCCAGCAGTTGGGCTCCCGTACAAGAGACCCAGTACTTC. Translation gives CASSWAPVQETQYF. Rearrangement joined TRBV5-1 to TRBJ2-5, with the D gene uncertain. From its cysteine to its phenylalanine, the CDR3 spans 14 amino acids. Just CDR3 DNA is preserved here, 42 bases in frame from base 1. From a lookup of the germline V gene, CDR1 and CDR2 are SGHRS and YFSETQ. V gives up 5 bases and J gives up 2 bases, and the segment between their germline ends measures 13 bases.